A selection of T cell receptor beta chains follows, all from one sample in a study of blood T cell repertoires in COVID-19. The assay was immunoSEQ multiplex PCR, and TCRdb's table has in-frame clones only and misses some. The sample yields approximately 190,000 clones, 83% seen once. Sequencing used peripheral blood. The receptors derive from a woman aged 40 to 49 with acute or convalescent COVID-19. CDR3s include the opening cysteine and the closing phenylalanine or tryptophan. A D gene is named only where the DNA matches it firmly. Some rows have no size entry. The others give once, few or many, or a class for an expanded clone.

abundance | d_gene | j_gene | v_gene | CDR3nt | CDR3aa
- | - | TRBJ1-5 | TRBV12-3/TRBV12-4 | TGTGCCAGCAGTTTTGGGGGGTTTCAGCCCCAGCATTTT | CASSFGGFQPQHF
- | - | TRBJ2-1 | TRBV5-4 | TGTGCCAGCAGCTTGGATCAGGGGCCCAATGAGCAGTTCTTC | CASSLDQGPNEQFF
- | TRBD1 | TRBJ1-6 | TRBV29-1 | TGCAGCGCAGATAAAAAAAACAGGGGACCTAAGAGCTCCTATAATTCACCCCTCCACTTT | CSADKKNRGPKSSYNSPLHF
once | - | TRBJ1-5 | TRBV5-1 | TGCGCCAGCAGCTTGGCGGGGGATCAGCCCCAGCATTTT | CASSLAGDQPQHF
- | - | TRBJ2-1 | TRBV27 | TGTGCCAACCCGTGGGTAGCGGACAATGAGCAGTTCTTC | CANPWVADNEQFF
- | - | TRBJ1-5 | TRBV6-4 | TGTGCCAGCAGTGACTCCCACAGGGTAGGCAATCAGCCCCAGCATTTT | CASSDSHRVGNQPQHF
- | - | TRBJ2-7 | TRBV28 | TGTGCCAGCAGTTTCGGACAGACATACGAGCAGTACTTC | CASSFGQTYEQYF
- | - | TRBJ1-5 | TRBV18 | TGTGCCAGCTCACCACGGTTCAGGGTCAATCAGCCCCAGCATTTT | CASSPRFRVNQPQHF
few | - | TRBJ2-1 | TRBV28 | TGTGCCAGCAGCCAGGGCGGAGCCCTAAATGAGCAGTTCTTC | CASSQGGALNEQFF
- | - | TRBJ2-1 | TRBV28 | TGTGCCAGCAATCCTAGGCTCTACAATGAGCAGTTCTTC | CASNPRLYNEQFF
- | TRBD2 | TRBJ2-7 | TRBV3-1/TRBV3-2 | TGTGCCAGCAGCCAGGGACTAGCGGGACTCTACGAGCAGTACTTC | CASSQGLAGLYEQYF
- | - | TRBJ2-7 | TRBV6-5 | TGTGCCAGCAGCCGAGGGGCAGGGGAGACCTACGAGCAGTACTTC | CASSRGAGETYEQYF
- | - | TRBJ2-1 | TRBV10-3 | TGTGCCATGAGGAGAACAGGGAGCCCAAGCAATGAGCAGTTCTTC | CAMRRTGSPSNEQFF
- | - | TRBJ2-7 | TRBV5-4 | TGTGCCAGCAGCAGCGGGACATTCTACGAGCAGTACTTC | CASSSGTFYEQYF
- | TRBD2 | TRBJ2-2 | TRBV7-9 | TGTGCCAGACTAGCGCCGAACACCGGGGAGCTGTTTTTT | CARLAPNTGELFF
- | TRBD1 | TRBJ1-4 | TRBV28 | TGTGCCAGCAGTGTTTGGAGGACAGGGGGCGAAAAACTGTTTTTT | CASSVWRTGGEKLFF
- | - | TRBJ2-7 | TRBV4-2 | TGTGCCAGCAGCCAAGCGTACGACGGACTCTACGAGCAGTACTTC | CASSQAYDGLYEQYF
- | - | TRBJ2-1 | TRBV11-2 | TGTGCCAGCAGCTTAGAGCGGGATCCCTACAATGAGCAGTTCTTC | CASSLERDPYNEQFF
few | - | TRBJ2-3 | TRBV6-5 | TGTGCCAGCAGTTACGCGAATACGCAGTATTTT | CASSYANTQYF
- | TRBD1 | TRBJ1-5 | TRBV19 | TGTGCCAGTAGTATCAGGGACAGGGGTGTCTCGCAGCCCCAGCATTTT | CASSIRDRGVSQPQHF
once | TRBD2 | TRBJ2-7 | TRBV30 | TGTGCCTTCCAGCGGGAGCGCTACGAGCAGTACTTC | CAFQRERYEQYF
- | - | TRBJ1-4 | TRBV28 | TGTGCCAGCAGTTTATTGGGGTTGGGGGGTAATGAAAAACTGTTTTTT | CASSLLGLGGNEKLFF